This entry lists 19 T cell receptor beta chains sequenced from one sample in a study of CD8+ T cells in alopecia areata. The sequencing template was cDNA reverse transcribed from extracted RNA. Some clones are missing from TCRdb's copy, which holds only in-frame ones; the method was immunoSEQ multiplex PCR. The repertoire holds about 110,000 clones, with over 55% as singletons. Sequencing input: NKG2D-low CD8+ T cells sorted from blood. These receptor sequences come from a human donor with alopecia areata.

The chain is built from TRBV6-5 and TRBJ2-1; no clear D. Germline CDR1 MNHEY, CDR2 SVGAGI. The CDR3 consists of 11 residues. V lost 6 bases, J lost 6 bases, and 6 bases lay in between. Here the CDR3 DNA reads TGTGCCAGCAGCTGGGGCAATGAGCAGTTCTTC. Translation gives CASSWGNEQFF.

This clone was counted between two and nine times. The rearrangement uses TRBV19 and TRBJ2-7; D is unclear. The germline V gene encodes CDR1 LNHDA and CDR2 SQIVND (reference sequence). The CDR3 extends over 15 amino acids. Trimming left V 3 bases short and J 1 base short, with 13 bases between. Here the CDR3 DNA reads TGTGCCAGTAGTATGGCCCTTAGTACATCCTACGAGCAGTACTTC. This codes for CASSMALSTSYEQYF.

On this clone: The same CDR3 arises from other DNA sequences in this sample as well. V is TRBV7-9 and J is TRBJ2-7; D remains ambiguous. The CDR3 has 12 residues. The germline gives CDR1 SEHNR, CDR2 FQNEAQ (reference sequence). Trimming removed 2 bases at V and 2 bases at J, with 4 bases between. In DNA, the CDR3 is TGTGCCAGCAGCTTATCTCCCTACGAGCAGTACTTC. Encoded protein: CASSLSPYEQYF.

The chain has TRBV5-1 and TRBJ2-5, with D possibly TRBD2 on 5 matching bases. V lost 7 bases and J 11 bases, leaving 18 bases between the germline ends. Germline loops: CDR1 SGHRS, CDR2 YFSETQ. The length of the CDR3 is 12 residues. CDR3 protein: CASGRTGIGQYF. The CDR3 region has the DNA TGCGCCAGCGGCAGGACGGGAATTGGGCAGTACTTC. The full variable domain, with the rest looked up from reference TRBV5-1 and TRBJ2-5, is KAGVTQTPRYLIKTRGQQVTLSCSPISGHRSVSWYQQTPGQGLQFLFEYFSETQRNKGNFPGRFSGRQFSNSRSEMNVSTLELGDSALYLCASGRTGIGQYFGPGTRLLVL.

V gene TRBV25-1 combines with J gene TRBJ2-3; possible D gene TRBD2, 6 bases. Trimming pared 1 base from V and 4 bases from J, leaving 6 bases between. From germline, CDR1 is MGHDK and CDR2 SYGVNS. The CDR3 loop spans 13 amino acids. CDR3: CASSESGADTQYF. Written as DNA, the CDR3 is TGTGCCAGCAGTGAATCGGGGGCAGATACGCAGTATTTT.

The chain has TRBV29-1 and TRBJ2-1; 7 nucleotides line up with TRBD2. The CDR3 has 16 amino acids. From germline, CDR1 is SQVTM and CDR2 ANQGSEA. With 0 bases clipped from V and 6 bases from J, the junction kept 11 bases outside the gene matches. The CDR3, as DNA: TGCAGCGTTGAAGATCTGGGAGGGAGGGCCCTCAATGAGCAGTTCTTC. It encodes CSVEDLGGRALNEQFF.

The chain couples TRBV27 to TRBJ2-7; TRBD2 matches 7 bases. V shed 5 bases and J 3 bases; nucleotides not matched to a gene: 4. The CDR3 has 13 residues. The germline gives CDR1 MNHEY, CDR2 SMNVEV (reference sequence). CDR3 coding DNA: TGTGCCAGCAGTCCCGGCGGGGGCTACGAGCAGTACTTC. It translates to CASSPGGGYEQYF.

V usage is TRBV18 and J usage is TRBJ2-7; TRBD1 matches 10 bases. This CDR3 is 15 amino acids long. V lost 5 bases, J lost 0 bases, and 4 bases stayed unmatched. Germline loops: CDR1 KGHSH, CDR2 LQKENI. In DNA, the CDR3 is TGTGCCAGCTCATCCCGGACAGGGGGCTCCTACGAGCAGTACTTC. This codes for CASSSRTGGSYEQYF.

This clone was observed a handful of times. This specimen includes other DNA sequences encoding the same CDR3. CDR3 nucleotides: TGTGCTAGTGGTCCCGACCGAGAGACCCAGTACTTC. It codes for CASGPDRETQYF. The chain employs TRBV12-5 and TRBJ2-5, with no clear D. Germline CDR1 is LGHNT and CDR2 is FRNRAP. The V end lost 5 bases, the J end lost 4 bases, and 8 bases lay between the germline ends. This CDR3 has 12 amino acids.

The chain links TRBV18 to TRBJ2-7; D is possibly TRBD1 (5 bases). V lost 7 bases to trimming and J lost 0 bases, with 10 bases between them. Per germline, CDR1 KGHSH and CDR2 LQKENI. The CDR3 spans 13 residues. This CDR3 reads CASLDTTSYEQYF. DNA for the CDR3: TGTGCCAGCTTGGACACAACCTCCTACGAGCAGTACTTC.

The rearrangement uses TRBV9 and TRBJ2-3, with TRBD2 identical over 8 bases. The CDR3 is 15 residues long. After removal of 5 bases from V and 0 bases from J, the junction contained 5 bases not matched to a gene. CDR1 is SGDLS and CDR2 is YYNGEE in the germline V gene. For the CDR3, the DNA is TGTGCCAGCAGTTATAGCGGGGCTAGCACAGATACGCAGTATTTT. Protein: CASSYSGASTDTQYF.

The chain links TRBV27 to TRBJ2-1; a weak D match, TRBD2 (6 bases). With 2 bases removed from V and 2 bases from J, the gap between germline ends came to 13 bases. Looked up from germline, CDR1 is MNHEY and CDR2 is SMNVEV (reference sequence). CDR3 length equals 16 residues. The CDR3 bases are TGTGCCAGCAGTTTACCCCCCGGGGGAGCCTACAATGAGCAGTTCTTC. This codes for CASSLPPGGAYNEQFF.

This chain connects TRBV7-6 to TRBJ2-7; no reliable D call. V was trimmed by 4 bases and J by 4 bases, leaving 11 bases between them. This CDR3 comprises 13 residues. Germline values: CDR1 SGHVS, CDR2 FNYEAQ. CDR3 sequence reads: CASSSRLGYEQYF. As DNA, the CDR3 is TGTGCCAGCAGCTCTCGTCTCGGGTACGAGCAGTACTTC.

The chain uses TRBV6-5 and TRBJ2-1; TRBD2 agrees at 7 bases. V trimming: 6 bases; J trimming: 1 base; junction bases outside the gene matches: 6. Germline V CDR1 and CDR2: MNHEY, SVGAGI. This CDR3 has 15 residues. The CDR3 reads CASSRTRGSYNEQFF. Written as DNA, the CDR3 is TGTGCCAGCAGCAGGACTAGGGGTTCCTACAATGAGCAGTTCTTC.

V is TRBV13 and J is TRBJ2-7; TRBD1 matches at 11 bases. CDR3 length: 15 amino acids. The germline V gene has CDR1 PRHDT and CDR2 FYEKMQ (reference sequence). V was pared by 5 bases and J by 0 bases, with 3 bases of the junction left unmatched. In DNA, the CDR3 is TGTGCCAGCAGCCAAGGACAGGGGGCCTCCTACGAGCAGTACTTC. Protein product: CASSQGQGASYEQYF.

This chain uses TRBV6-5 with TRBJ2-6; D might be TRBD1 or TRBD2, each matching 5 bases. V lost 0 bases and J 2 bases, leaving 8 bases between the germline ends. The CDR3 spans 16 residues. CDR1 is MNHEY, CDR2 SVGAGI, per germline. CDR3 in DNA: TGTGCCAGCAGTTACTCAGAGGGGACTGGGGCCAACGTCCTGACTTTC. This sequence encodes CASSYSEGTGANVLTF.

The gene calls are TRBV11-1 and TRBJ2-7, with 13 bases lining up with TRBD2. Trimming cost V 5 bases and J 6 bases; bases outside gene matches: 7. Germline assignment: CDR1 SGHAT and CDR2 FQDESV (reference sequence). The CDR3 has 15 residues. CDR3 sequence: CASSPWTSGSLEQYF. CDR3 in DNA: TGTGCCAGCAGCCCCTGGACTAGCGGGAGTCTCGAGCAGTACTTC.

The chain carries TRBV15 and TRBJ2-5; 9 nucleotides agree with TRBD1. The closer fit of TRBJ2-7 to the DNA end suggests the J call may be wrong. This CDR3 has 15 amino acids. The germline CDR1 and CDR2 sequences are LNHNV and YYDKDF (reference sequence). The CDR3 DNA reads TGTGCCACCAGCAGAGATCGTACAGGGGGCAGCGAGCAGTACTTC. It encodes CATSRDRTGGSEQYF.

The chain has TRBV7-9 and TRBJ2-7, with 9 bases matching TRBD1. The V gene's germline CDR1 is SEHNR and CDR2 FQNEAQ (reference sequence). V lost 3 bases, J lost 6 bases, and 18 bases stayed unmatched. This CDR3 contains 18 residues. The CDR3, as DNA: TGTGCCAGCAGCTTTCCACTTCAGGCGCGGGACAGGGTATTCGAGCAGTACTTC. Translating gives CASSFPLQARDRVFEQYF.